The rows below give T cell receptor beta chains drawn from one sample of a study of control samples from healthy donors and cancer patients. TCRdb's copy holds only in-frame clones and misses some; the assay was immunoSEQ multiplex PCR. This table has 390,000 or so clones, more than 80% appearing once. The sequenced sample was PBMCs. The receptors were gathered from a man between 40 and 49 years old with head and neck cancer. CDR3s include the opening cysteine and the closing phenylalanine or tryptophan. The order of the fields is V gene, CDR3 protein.

TRBV5-8	CASSLRGAAAGTGELFF
TRBV7-8	CASSLEGNEQFF
TRBV24-1	CATSDFSGTVHQPQHF
TRBV7-8	CASSPNGGAGELFF
TRBV7-9	CASGSSGSYEQYF
TRBV9	CASSVAGGYQPQHF
TRBV12-3/TRBV12-4	CASKGGLGNTIYF
TRBV27	CASCPRDNYNEQFF
TRBV24-1	CATSSPGLAGGNEQFF
TRBV21-1	CASSNRTSGVTDTQYF
TRBV28	CASGQGDYEQYF
TRBV3-1/TRBV3-2	CASSLFGTAVSGANVLTF
TRBV11-3	CASSPSRGGGELFF
TRBV27	CASSSPYQTGNTGELFF